Only a few counts were recorded for the clone carrying this T cell receptor beta chain. Trimming took 7 bases from V and 4 from J; bases not matched to a gene: 6. This CDR3 has 14 amino acids. Germline CDR1 and CDR2: MDHEN and SYDVKM. These data originate in a study of blood T cell repertoires in COVID-19. Method: immunoSEQ multiplex PCR; TCRdb's copy keeps in-frame clones and lacks some. The repertoire consists of roughly 220,000 clones, with more than 75% occurring once and the leading ten covering under 4.5%. Material for sequencing was PBMCs or T cells enriched from blood (not recorded which). This sequence joins TRBV28 and TRBJ1-5, with 8 bases fitting TRBD1. This receptor was identified in a man aged 30 to 45 with acute COVID-19. The CDR3: CASTAGGTNQPQHF. CDR3 in DNA: TGTGCCAGCACCGCAGGGGGCACAAATCAGCCCCAGCATTTT.